A single sample is the source of the 5 T cell receptor beta chains below, sequenced in a study of cytomegalovirus exposure and HLA in healthy donors. The PCR used 60 Vbeta and 13 Jbeta primers. The method was immunoSEQ multiplex PCR; TCRdb's version includes in-frame clones alone and lacks a portion of them. The table shows roughly 100,000 clones, with about 16% occurring only once. The sample consisted of PBMCs. Source of these receptors: a female donor in good health and CMV-seronegative.

This clone was seen more than once but under ten times. This chain uses TRBV30 with TRBJ2-3; possible D gene TRBD2, 6 bases. The V end lost 2 bases, the J end lost 4 bases, and 10 bases lay between the germline ends. The CDR3 extends over 13 amino acids. The germline gives CDR1 GTSNPN, CDR2 SVGIG (reference sequence). The CDR3 loop is CAWSWTGADTQYF. CDR3 nucleotide sequence: TGTGCCTGGAGTTGGACGGGGGCAGATACGCAGTATTTT. Complete variable domain (other parts from reference TRBV30 and TRBJ2-3): SQTIHQWPATLVQPVGSPLSLECTVEGTSNPNLYWYRQAAGRGLQLLFYSVGIGQISSEVPQNLSASRPQDRQFILSSKKLLLSDSGFYLCAWSWTGADTQYFGPGTRLTVL.

This clone has just a few counts. The chain has TRBV29-1 and TRBJ2-4; D gene uncertain. From germline, CDR1 is SQVTM and CDR2 ANQGSEA. This CDR3 is built from 13 residues. Trimming removed 6 bases at V and 9 bases at J, with 18 bases between. CDR3 protein: CSVERSLDPIQYF. CDR3 bases: TGCAGCGTGGAGAGAAGCCTAGATCCCATTCAGTACTTC.

V usage is TRBV5-4 and J usage is TRBJ1-5; 7 nucleotides agree with TRBD1. CDR1 and CDR2 (germline): SGHNT, YYREEE (reference sequence). The CDR3 loop spans 14 amino acids. V was clipped by 2 bases and J by 3 bases; unmatched bases: 2. CDR3 in DNA: TGTGCCAGCAGCTTAGACAGGGACAATCAGCCCCAGCATTTT. Translating gives CASSLDRDNQPQHF.

V is TRBV5-1 and J is TRBJ2-7; 9 bases fit TRBD2. Trimming took 3 bases from V and 2 from J; bases not matched to a gene: 12. The CDR3 totals 17 residues. In germline, CDR1 is SGHRS, CDR2 YFSETQ. The CDR3 bases are TGCGCCAGCAGCTGGGGCTACGGGACTAGCAATACCTACGAGCAGTACTTC. Translating gives CASSWGYGTSNTYEQYF.

The rearrangement links TRBV7-8 to TRBJ1-3; D perhaps matches TRBD1 (6 bases). Between the trimmed V and J ends, which lost 5 bases and 1 base, there was a span of 9 bases. The CDR3 consists of 14 residues. Germline V gene data show CDR1 as SGHVS and CDR2 as FQNEAQ. DNA of the CDR3: TGTGCCAGCAGCGCAGACAGGTCTGGAAACACCATATATTTT. It encodes CASSADRSGNTIYF.